The 17 T cell receptor beta chains listed next were all sequenced from one sample in a study of shared clonotypes between healthy human individuals. Libraries were prepared by immunoSEQ multiplex PCR; TCRdb keeps only in-frame clonotypes and omits some of them. The sample lists approximately 350,000 clones, approximately 97% occurring once. The sequenced material came from memory CD8+ T cells sorted from blood. Noted subset: CD45RO+ cells pooled with CCR7-negative TemRA cells. These receptors were taken from a young man in good health.

The chain couples TRBV6-5 to TRBJ1-2; D is unclear. Trimming stripped 5 bases from V and 4 bases from J, with 8 bases between. This CDR3 contains 12 residues. Germline V gene data show CDR1 as MNHEY and CDR2 as SVGAGI. The CDR3: CASSPTSYGYTF. The DNA of the CDR3 is TGTGCCAGCAGTCCCACGTCCTATGGCTACACCTTC.

This clone was seen a few times. The V gene is TRBV29-1, the J gene TRBJ2-3; 11 bases fit TRBD2. CDR3 length: 14 amino acids. Germline V gives CDR1 SQVTM, CDR2 ANQGSEA. CDR3: CSSTSGTSTDTQYF. The CDR3 region has the DNA TGCAGTTCGACTAGCGGGACTAGCACAGATACGCAGTATTTT.

This chain connects TRBV5-6 to TRBJ1-1, with D perhaps TRBD1 (5 bases). This CDR3 comprises 14 residues. Germline values: CDR1 SGHDT, CDR2 YYEEEE. Trimming removed 0 bases from V and 4 bases from J, with 10 bases in between. CDR3 DNA: TGTGCCAGCAGCTTGGCGAGCAGGGCCACTGAAGCTTTCTTT. The encoded protein is CASSLASRATEAFF.

CDR3: CASSPDRVSYEQYF. The CDR3 DNA follows: TGTGCCAGCAGCCCTGACAGGGTGTCCTACGAGCAGTACTTC. The genes are TRBV7-9 and TRBJ2-7; TRBD1 aligns across 7 bases. Germline V lookup: CDR1 SEHNR, CDR2 FQNEAQ (reference sequence). V was pared by 5 bases and J by 1 base, with 5 bases of the junction left unmatched. The CDR3 runs 14 residues.

The CDR3 loop is CASSLETVTTNEKLFF. CDR3 coding DNA: TGTGCCAGCAGCTTAGAGACGGTAACAACTAATGAAAAACTGTTTTTT. V is TRBV11-2 and J is TRBJ1-4; no reliable D call. The CDR3 runs 16 residues. V gave up 0 bases and J gave up 0 bases, with 8 bases separating them. In germline, CDR1 is SGHAT, CDR2 FQNNGV. The full variable domain, its missing parts supplied by reference TRBV11-2 and TRBJ1-4, is EAGVAQSPRYKIIEKRQSVAFWCNPISGHATLYWYQQILGQGPKLLIQFQNNGVVDDSQLPKDRFSAERLKGVDSTLKIQPAKLEDSAVYLCASSLETVTTNEKLFFGSGTQLSVL.

The chain is built from TRBV2 and TRBJ2-7; D is unresolved. This CDR3 has 13 amino acids. Germline V gene lookup returns CDR1 SNHLY and CDR2 FYNNEI. V was pared by 1 base and J by 0 bases, with 4 bases between. The CDR3 region is CASSEGNSYEQYF. DNA for the CDR3: TGTGCCAGCAGTGAAGGGAACTCCTACGAGCAGTACTTC.

This chain links TRBV5-6 with TRBJ2-4, with D hard to call. The CDR3 loop spans 14 amino acids. The V gene's germline CDR1 is SGHDT and CDR2 YYEEEE. V gave up 2 bases and J gave up 6 bases, with 12 bases separating them. The DNA for the CDR3 is TGTGCCAGCAGCTTCGGTGGTATGGGAAACATTCAGTACTTC. As protein: CASSFGGMGNIQYF.

The rearrangement joins TRBV6-6 to TRBJ1-2; D gene ambiguous. Trimming left V 6 bases short and J 6 bases short, with 17 bases between. This CDR3 has 14 amino acids. CDR1 and CDR2 (germline): MNHNY, SVGAGI (reference sequence). CDR3 nucleotides: TGTGCCAGCAGACTCTCGACGACCGCCCATGGCTACACCTTC. Translating gives CASRLSTTAHGYTF.

V gene TRBV27 combines with J gene TRBJ2-3; D call uncertain. The germline V and J ends were trimmed by 4 bases and 2 bases, with 22 bases remaining between them. CDR1 and CDR2 from the germline V gene are MNHEY and SMNVEV (reference sequence). This CDR3 has 18 amino acids. The CDR3 DNA follows: TGTGCCAGCAGTTCCCTCGGTATGGGCCTAGTGTCCACAGATACGCAGTATTTT. Translated: CASSSLGMGLVSTDTQYF.

The chain uses TRBV7-2 and TRBJ1-5; no reliable D call. The CDR3 loop spans 14 amino acids. The ends were cut back, 3 bases at V and 6 bases at J, with 12 bases in the middle. Germline V lookup: CDR1 SGHTA, CDR2 FQGNSA. The DNA for the CDR3 is TGTGCCAGCAGCTTCGGGGAGATTTCTCAGCCCCAGCATTTT. This sequence encodes CASSFGEISQPQHF.

The V call is TRBV27, the J call TRBJ2-7; D possibly corresponds to TRBD2 (7 bases). Deletions cut 6 bases from V and 5 bases from J, with 14 bases between. The germline V gene encodes CDR1 MNHEY and CDR2 SMNVEV (reference sequence). This CDR3 spans 13 amino acids. The CDR3: CASSGGPLNEQYF. CDR3 nucleotide sequence: TGTGCCAGCAGCGGGGGGCCTCTAAACGAGCAGTACTTC.

The chain couples TRBV27 to TRBJ2-1, with 10 bases matching TRBD2. CDR3 length: 16 residues. The junction had 11 bases not matched to a gene; V was cut back by 3 bases and J by 9 bases. Germline V CDR1 and CDR2: MNHEY, SMNVEV (reference sequence). CDR3 residues: CASSFVLAGVRGEQFF. The CDR3 nucleotides read TGTGCCAGCAGTTTTGTTCTAGCGGGAGTCCGTGGTGAGCAGTTCTTC.

The rearrangement links TRBV29-1 to TRBJ1-3; 8 bases fit TRBD1. The germline V gene has CDR1 SQVTM and CDR2 ANQGSEA. The J segment lost 2 bases and the V segment lost 6 bases, leaving 6 bases of the junction unmatched. The CDR3 spans 14 residues. CDR3 in DNA: TGCAGCGTGATACAGGGGGTGGCTGGAAACACCATATATTTT. Residues: CSVIQGVAGNTIYF.

The chain couples TRBV11-2 to TRBJ2-7, with D unresolved. The CDR3 totals 16 residues. The germline V gene has CDR1 SGHAT and CDR2 FQNNGV. Deletions cut 0 bases from V and 0 bases from J, with 12 bases between. The CDR3 DNA sequence: TGTGCCAGCAGCTTAGATATGAGAGGCAGCTCCTACGAGCAGTACTTC. Translating it yields CASSLDMRGSSYEQYF.

The V gene is TRBV30, the J gene TRBJ2-7; 16 nucleotides align to TRBD2. This CDR3 contains 17 residues. Germline loops: CDR1 GTSNPN, CDR2 SVGIG (reference sequence). V lost 2 bases, J lost 0 bases, and 4 bases stayed unmatched. CDR3 sequence: CAWSTGTSGRVSYEQYF. DNA for the CDR3: TGTGCCTGGAGTACCGGGACTAGCGGGAGGGTCTCCTACGAGCAGTACTTC.

This clone occurred once. The chain employs TRBV6-5 and TRBJ1-1, with 8 positions matching TRBD1. Germline values: CDR1 MNHEY, CDR2 SVGAGI. CDR3 length: 15 amino acids. With V trimmed by 0 bases and J by 5 bases, 5 bases remained unmatched. The CDR3 region has the DNA TGTGCCAGCAGTTACTCCCGACAGGGGAGGACTGAAGCTTTCTTT. It codes for CASSYSRQGRTEAFF.

The CDR3 spells CASSLTSSSSYEQYF. CDR3 nucleotides: TGTGCCAGCTCACTAACTAGCAGTAGCTCCTACGAGCAGTACTTC. This chain links TRBV18 with TRBJ2-7; D is possibly TRBD2 (6 bases). Germline V lookup: CDR1 KGHSH, CDR2 LQKENI. This CDR3 is 15 amino acids long. V lost 4 bases, J lost 0 bases, and 13 bases lay in between.